Detailed here is one TCR beta chain. Its antigen is currently unknown. This CDR3 comprises 14 residues. Deletions cut 5 bases from V and 6 bases from J, with 14 bases between. Germline loops: CDR1 MNHNS, CDR2 SASEGT. UMIs and a universal primer site were added when TCR cDNA was made by 5'RACE template switching. From the 5' RACE reads, TCRdb called clonotypes with MiXCR, one entry per CDR3 protein. The data contain 620,000 or so distinct CDR3 sequences, about 17% of them singletons. This entry belongs to a study of T cells after yellow fever vaccination. Study-level results: Among primary-vaccination clones, most reappeared after the booster, at about 95% for CD4 and roughly 88% for CD8.

The chain recombines TRBV6-1 with TRBJ2-1; tentatively, D is TRBD2 (7 bases). The clonotype was recovered from a man between 18 and 35 years old who received the YFV17D yellow fever vaccine. The sequences come from PBMCs, collected about 5 days after the first yellow fever vaccination. Here the CDR3 DNA reads TGTGCCAGCAGTCTCCCGGGGGGCCTCAATGAGCAGTTCTTC. It yields the protein CASSLPGGLNEQFF.